This T cell receptor (beta chain) was identified during a study of OX40 agonist ivuxolimab in advanced cancers. Study summary: Anti-PD-1, anti-PD-L1 or anti-CTLA-4 therapy given earlier was allowed, and approximately 43% had some.

The data were produced by immunoSEQ multiplex PCR, yet TCRdb's version contains in-frame clones alone and is incomplete. The table includes some 21,000 clones, 84% detected once. Patients with autoimmune history or systemic immunosuppression were excluded. This CDR3 contains 22 residues. This TCR was recovered from an adult with an advanced solid tumor such as melanoma, head and neck, liver or kidney cancer. The sequencing here drew on CD4+ or CD8+ T cells sorted from blood, taken in a trial of the OX40 agonist ivuxolimab. The chain combines TRBV21-1 with TRBJ2-5; the table's TRBD1 call for D was not verified on the DNA. TRBV21-1 has pseudogene status. Here the CDR3 reads CASSEHLDRKKREVVIQETQYF. The DNA for the CDR3 is TGTGCCAGCAGCGAACACCTAGACAGGAAAAAGAGAGAAGTGGTAATTCAAGAGACCCAGTACTTC.